This passage covers 18 T cell receptor beta chains from one sample sequenced in a study of blood T cell repertoires in COVID-19. Sequencing was performed with immunoSEQ multiplex PCR; in TCRdb, only in-frame clones are kept and a portion is missing. The sample holds 30,000 or so clones, 89% seen once. The sequenced material came from peripheral blood. These receptor sequences come from a woman aged 40 to 49 with active or convalescent COVID-19.

The chain couples TRBV19 to TRBJ1-2; weak D call: TRBD1 (5 bases). V was trimmed by 11 bases and J by 7 bases, leaving 17 bases between them. The CDR3 runs 12 residues. The germline gives CDR1 LNHDA, CDR2 SQIVND (reference sequence). The CDR3 spells CAAGGVDGGYTF. DNA of the CDR3: TGTGCCGCGGGGGGAGTTGACGGTGGCTACACCTTC.

This clone was counted a single time. The CDR3 bases are TGTGCCAGCAGCTTGGGCGGGATTGATAATTCACCCCTCCACTTT. Translation gives CASSLGGIDNSPLHF. The V call is TRBV5-6, the J call TRBJ1-6; D not certain. Per germline, CDR1 SGHDT and CDR2 YYEEEE. The CDR3 extends over 15 amino acids. The V gene lost 0 bases and the J gene lost 5 bases, with 9 bases spanning the gap.

The chain links TRBV30 to TRBJ2-3; the match to TRBD2 covers 11 bases. V was pared by 2 bases and J by 1 base, with 2 bases of the junction left unmatched. This CDR3 has 15 amino acids. Germline values: CDR1 GTSNPN, CDR2 SVGIG (reference sequence). The CDR3 nucleotides read TGTGCCTGGAGTCCACTAGCGGGGGGCACAGATACGCAGTATTTT. Protein: CAWSPLAGGTDTQYF.

The chain couples TRBV18 to TRBJ1-2; D may be TRBD1 (5 bases). Trimming cost V 8 bases and J 1 base, with 23 bases left between them. Germline values: CDR1 KGHSH, CDR2 LQKENI. The CDR3 runs to 17 residues. DNA for the CDR3: TGTGCCAGCACCCGGGGGGTGGAGGACGGCTATAACTATGGCTACACCTTC. The encoded protein is CASTRGVEDGYNYGYTF.

The CDR3 loop is CASSSVPAGPPYEQYF. Written as DNA, the CDR3 is TGTGCCAGCAGCTCGGTGCCAGCGGGACCTCCCTACGAGCAGTACTTC. The gene calls are TRBV11-2 and TRBJ2-7; 7 nucleotides agree with TRBD2. V dropped 4 bases and J dropped 2; count of bases not matched to a gene: 11. There are 16 residues in the CDR3. The germline V gene encodes CDR1 SGHAT and CDR2 FQNNGV.

The V and J genes are TRBV10-3 and TRBJ1-3; D remains unclear. Germline-derived CDR1 and CDR2 are ENHRY and SYGVKD. Trimming cost V 0 bases and J 3 bases, with 9 bases left between them. CDR3 length equals 15 residues. CDR3 loop: CAISESRGSGNTIYF. In DNA, the CDR3 is TGTGCCATCAGTGAGTCGAGAGGGAGTGGAAACACCATATATTTT.

The rearrangement links TRBV7-3 to TRBJ2-7; 7 bases are shared with TRBD2. J was trimmed by 1 base and V by 5 bases; bases with no gene match: 5. CDR1 is SGHTA and CDR2 is FQGTGA in the germline V gene. This CDR3 is 14 amino acids long. DNA for the CDR3: TGTGCCAGCAGCCGGGGGAGGGGATCCTACGAGCAGTACTTC. It codes for CASSRGRGSYEQYF.

The chain employs TRBV6-5 and TRBJ2-7; TRBD1 might be the D (5 bases). This CDR3 comprises 12 residues. V was cut by 6 bases and J by 3 bases, with 9 bases left in between. Germline V gene sequence: CDR1 MNHEY, CDR2 SVGAGI. The CDR3 DNA reads TGTGCCAGCAGCCGAGACAGCTACGAGCAGTACTTC. Its protein is CASSRDSYEQYF.

This chain uses TRBV6-2 or TRBV6-3 with TRBJ2-3; tentatively, D is TRBD1 (5 bases). With 0 bases removed from V and 7 bases from J, the gap between germline ends came to 14 bases. This CDR3 comprises 15 residues. Germline V lookup: CDR1 MNHEY, CDR2 SVGEGT. CDR3 residues: CASSYSKVWGNTQYF. The CDR3 DNA reads as TGTGCCAGCAGTTACTCGAAAGTTTGGGGCAATACGCAGTATTTT.

The genes are TRBV5-1 and TRBJ1-3; 10 bases match TRBD1. Germline-derived CDR1 and CDR2 are SGHRS and YFSETQ. V was clipped by 4 bases and J by 6 bases; unmatched bases: 4. The CDR3 sequence is 14 residues long. As DNA, the CDR3 is TGCGCCAGCAGCCTCGGACAGGGGGAAAACACCATATATTTT. Translating gives CASSLGQGENTIYF.

The count of this clone is one. The chain recombines TRBV11-2 with TRBJ2-5, with 9 positions matching TRBD1. This CDR3 has 15 residues. The junction had 6 bases not matched to a gene; V was cut back by 5 bases and J by 2 bases. Germline CDR1 SGHAT, CDR2 FQNNGV. The CDR3 coding sequence is TGTGCCAGCAGCACGGACAGGGGACGTCAAGAGACCCAGTACTTC. Translated: CASSTDRGRQETQYF.

The chain recombines TRBV19 with TRBJ2-4, with 7 bases that match TRBD1. The germline CDR1 and CDR2 sequences are LNHDA and SQIVND (reference sequence). Losses at the gene ends were 6 bases for V and 0 bases for J; bases not matched to a gene: 2. The CDR3 spans 14 residues. CDR3 in DNA: TGTGCCAGTAGGGACAGGCTAGCCAAAAACATTCAGTACTTC. Encoded protein: CASRDRLAKNIQYF.

This chain connects TRBV10-3 to TRBJ1-1; D unclear. Trimming took off 4 bases at V and 1 base at J, with 7 bases between the two ends. The CDR3 consists of 13 residues. CDR1 and CDR2 (germline): ENHRY, SYGVKD. CDR3 bases: TGTGCCATCAGTGTCGACAAGAACACTGAAGCTTTCTTT. It is translated as CAISVDKNTEAFF.

The chain has TRBV11-2 and TRBJ1-1; perhaps TRBD1 as D (6 bases). The V end lost 0 bases, the J end lost 3 bases, and 8 bases lay between the germline ends. Germline V CDR1 and CDR2: SGHAT, FQNNGV. There are 14 residues in the CDR3. The CDR3 here is CASSLDPGDTEAFF. The CDR3, as DNA: TGTGCCAGCAGCTTAGACCCAGGGGACACTGAAGCTTTCTTT. Full variable domain (outside the CDR3, taken from reference TRBV11-2 and TRBJ1-1): EAGVAQSPRYKIIEKRQSVAFWCNPISGHATLYWYQQILGQGPKLLIQFQNNGVVDDSQLPKDRFSAERLKGVDSTLKIQPAKLEDSAVYLCASSLDPGDTEAFFGQGTRLTVV.

This clone was detected only a few times. This rearrangement joins TRBV15 to TRBJ1-3, with 8 bases identical to TRBD1. This CDR3 contains 16 residues. Germline values: CDR1 LNHNV, CDR2 YYDKDF (reference sequence). Losses at the gene ends were 4 bases for V and 2 bases for J; bases not matched to a gene: 7. In DNA, the CDR3 is TGTGCCACCAGCACCCAAGCGACAGGGGCTGGAAACACCATATATTTT. This gives the protein CATSTQATGAGNTIYF.

This chain links TRBV7-2 with TRBJ2-3, with D unresolved. Germline values: CDR1 SGHTA, CDR2 FQGNSA. The CDR3 covers 13 residues. The V and J ends lost 3 bases and 2 bases respectively, with 6 bases between them. The CDR3 nucleotides are TGTGCCAGCAGCTTGCTAACCACAGATACGCAGTATTTT. Translation gives CASSLLTTDTQYF.

CDR3 nucleotide sequence: TGTGCCAGCAGCTCTTCACTAGCGGGGGGGATCTACAATGAGCAGTTCTTC. Its protein product is CASSSSLAGGIYNEQFF. The chain recombines TRBV7-2 with TRBJ2-1, with 13 nucleotides matching TRBD2. CDR1 is SGHTA, CDR2 FQGNSA, per germline. The CDR3 runs to 17 residues. V lost 4 bases, J lost 3 bases, and 6 bases stayed unmatched.

Only one count was recorded for this clone. V is TRBV6-2 or TRBV6-3 and J is TRBJ1-5; 8 nucleotides match TRBD1. The V and J ends lost 4 bases and 7 bases, in that order; junction bases with no gene match: 12. Germline V CDR1 and CDR2: MNHEY, SVGEGT. The CDR3 length is 16 residues. This CDR3 reads CASSWWGRGQGQPQHF. In DNA, the CDR3 is TGTGCCAGCAGTTGGTGGGGCAGGGGGCAGGGGCAGCCCCAGCATTTT.